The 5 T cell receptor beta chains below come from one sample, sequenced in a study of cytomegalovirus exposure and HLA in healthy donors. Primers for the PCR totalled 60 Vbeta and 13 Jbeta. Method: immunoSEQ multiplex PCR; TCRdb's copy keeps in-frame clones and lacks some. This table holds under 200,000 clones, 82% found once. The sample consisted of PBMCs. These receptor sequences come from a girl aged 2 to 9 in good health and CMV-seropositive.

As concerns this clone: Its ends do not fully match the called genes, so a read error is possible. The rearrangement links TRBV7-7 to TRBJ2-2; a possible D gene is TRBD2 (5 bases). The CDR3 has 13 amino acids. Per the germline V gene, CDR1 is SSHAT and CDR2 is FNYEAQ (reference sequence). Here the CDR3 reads CASSPTGTGELFF. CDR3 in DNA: TGTGCTAGCAGCCCAACGGGGACCGGGGAGCTGTTTTTT.

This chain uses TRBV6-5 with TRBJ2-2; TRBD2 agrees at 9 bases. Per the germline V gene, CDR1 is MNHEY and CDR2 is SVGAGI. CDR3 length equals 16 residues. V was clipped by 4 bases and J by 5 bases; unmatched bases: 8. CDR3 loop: CASSWEAGGGTGELFF. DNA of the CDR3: TGTGCCAGCAGTTGGGAGGCGGGAGGGGGAACCGGGGAGCTGTTTTTT.

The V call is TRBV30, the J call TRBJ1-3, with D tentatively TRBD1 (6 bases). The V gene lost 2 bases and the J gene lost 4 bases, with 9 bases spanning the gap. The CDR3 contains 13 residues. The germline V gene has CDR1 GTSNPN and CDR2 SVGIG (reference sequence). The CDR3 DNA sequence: TGTGCCTGGAGTCGGACAGCCGGAAACACCATATATTTT. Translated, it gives CAWSRTAGNTIYF.

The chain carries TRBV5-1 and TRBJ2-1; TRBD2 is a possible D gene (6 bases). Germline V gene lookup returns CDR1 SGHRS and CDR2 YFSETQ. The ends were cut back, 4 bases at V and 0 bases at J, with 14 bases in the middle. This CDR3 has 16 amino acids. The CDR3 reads CASSAFSGSSYNEQFF. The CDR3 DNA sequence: TGCGCCAGCAGCGCTTTTAGCGGTAGCTCCTACAATGAGCAGTTCTTC.

CDR3 residues: CASSQMTRGGFNQPQHF. The CDR3 nucleotides read TGCGCCAGCAGCCAAATGACCAGGGGAGGGTTCAATCAGCCCCAGCATTTT. The V call is TRBV4-1, the J call TRBJ1-5; a possible D gene is TRBD1 (6 bases). The germline gives CDR1 MGHRA, CDR2 YSYEKL. Trimming took 2 bases from V and 3 from J, leaving 17 bases between them. The CDR3 has 17 residues.